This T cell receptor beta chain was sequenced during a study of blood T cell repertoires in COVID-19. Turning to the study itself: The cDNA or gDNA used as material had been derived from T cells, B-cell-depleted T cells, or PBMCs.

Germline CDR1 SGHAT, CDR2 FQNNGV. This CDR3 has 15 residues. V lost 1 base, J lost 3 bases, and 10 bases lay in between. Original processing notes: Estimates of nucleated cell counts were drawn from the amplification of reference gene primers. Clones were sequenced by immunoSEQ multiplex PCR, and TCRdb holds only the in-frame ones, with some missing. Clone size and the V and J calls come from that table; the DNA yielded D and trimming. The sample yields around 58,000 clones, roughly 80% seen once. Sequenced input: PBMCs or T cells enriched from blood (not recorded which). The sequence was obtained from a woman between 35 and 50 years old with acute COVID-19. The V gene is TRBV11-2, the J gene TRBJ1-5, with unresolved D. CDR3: CASSLGPGINQPQHF. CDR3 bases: TGTGCCAGCAGCTTAGGTCCCGGGATCAATCAGCCCCAGCATTTT.